This passage covers 22 T cell receptor beta chains from one sample sequenced in a study of tumor-infiltrating lymphocytes in oesophageal squamous cell carcinoma. From the PCR reads, TCRdb called clonotypes with MiXCR, one entry per CDR3 protein. This sample has approximately 9,500 distinct CDR3 sequences, with roughly 50% found just once. What was sequenced was esophageal tumor tissue. These receptors were collected from a female donor with esophageal squamous cell carcinoma.

DNA of the CDR3: TGTGCCAGCAGCTCCACCTCCGGAGGGAACTACGAGCAGTACTTC. It encodes CASSSTSGGNYEQYF. The V and J genes are TRBV11-2 and TRBJ2-1, with D possibly being TRBD2 (6 bases). Judging by the DNA end, TRBJ2-7 fits better; the J call may be wrong. There are 15 residues in the CDR3. CDR1 and CDR2 from the germline V gene are SGHAT and FQNNGV.

The chain couples TRBV7-3 to TRBJ2-3, with 13 bases fitting TRBD2. The end of the DNA fits TRBJ2-1 better, so the J call may be wrong. Per germline, CDR1 SGHTA and CDR2 FQGTGA. The CDR3 consists of 16 residues. Here the CDR3 DNA reads TGTGCCAGCAGCCCGTCGGGACTAGCGGGGTTTAGTGAGCAGTTCTTC. Residues: CASSPSGLAGFSEQFF.

A remark on this clonotype: Likely a read error: the CDR3 ends without its conserved phenylalanine or tryptophan. It is unclear where the CDR3 begins or ends on the DNA, so no DNA is shown, and the CDR3 is as TCRdb lists it. V and J are TRBV7-8 and TRBJ2-5; the table's D call TRBD1 went unverified against the DNA. The CDR3 contains 16 residues when both ends are counted. From germline, CDR1 is SGHVS and CDR2 FQNEAQ. The CDR3 protein is CASSFGRGNQPQHFGD.

The rearrangement joins TRBV7-3 to TRBJ2-2; TRBD2 matches at 10 bases. V was pared by 5 bases and J by 1 base, with 1 base of the junction left unmatched. Germline V gene lookup returns CDR1 SGHTA and CDR2 FQGTGA. The CDR3 is 15 residues long. CDR3 in DNA: TGTGCCAGCAGCCTAGCGGGAGTGAACACCGGGGAGCTGTTTTTT. Its protein product is CASSLAGVNTGELFF.

A note on this clonotype: The CDR3 ends on some other residue instead of the conserved phenylalanine or tryptophan, so this is likely a read error. The DNA is omitted, as the CDR3 cannot be located on it reliably, and the CDR3 follows TCRdb's listing. The chain combines TRBV10-3 with TRBJ2-7; the listed D gene, TRBD1, was not tested against the DNA. CDR1 and CDR2 from the germline V gene are ENHRY and SYGVKD. The CDR3 length is 17 residues, termini included. This chain's CDR3 is CAISEAAGGIYEQFFGS.

The chain combines TRBV6-1 with TRBJ2-3; D call uncertain. V lost 6 bases to trimming and J lost 8 bases, with 21 bases between them. The V gene's germline CDR1 is MNHNS and CDR2 SASEGT. The CDR3 is 15 amino acids. In DNA, the CDR3 is TGTGCCAGCAGCACGACGGGTCGGAGATTGGCTACGCAGTATTTT. Residues: CASSTTGRRLATQYF.

Relative to its sample, this clonotype is large. The chain employs TRBV7-2 and TRBJ2-7; D is unresolved. The germline CDR1 and CDR2 sequences are SGHTA and FQGNSA. The ends were cut back, 2 bases at V and 7 bases at J, with 12 bases in the middle. The CDR3 has 13 amino acids. DNA for the CDR3: TGTGCCAGCAGCTTACGGCCTGAATGGGAGCAGTACTTC. As protein: CASSLRPEWEQYF.

This clonotype was detected only a few times. V usage is TRBV12-3 or TRBV12-4 and J usage is TRBJ2-5; no firm D call. This CDR3 contains 12 residues. Trimming removed 6 bases at V and 3 bases at J, with 8 bases between. CDR3 DNA sequence: TGTGCCAGCAGCTCCTGGGAAGAGACCCAGTACTTC. Residues: CASSSWEETQYF.

This clonotype occurred a few times. V usage is TRBV19 and J usage is TRBJ1-6; 8 bases agree with TRBD1. Trimming at V came to 6 bases and at J to 0 bases, leaving 7 bases not matched to a gene. Germline CDR1 reads LNHDA; CDR2 reads SQIVND (reference sequence). CDR3 size: 17 residues. In nucleotides, the CDR3 is TGTGCCAGTAGACTCGACAGGGGCAGCTCCTATAATTCACCCCTCCACTTT. Protein sequence: CASRLDRGSSYNSPLHF.

The chain joins TRBV6-1 to TRBJ2-7; D perhaps matches TRBD2 (6 bases). The better agreement between TRBJ2-5 and the DNA end casts doubt on the J call. CDR3 length equals 13 residues. CDR1 is MNHNS and CDR2 is SASEGT in the germline V gene. The CDR3 DNA reads TGTGCCAGCAGTCGCCGGGAGATAGAGACCCAGTACTTC. This codes for CASSRREIETQYF.

The rearrangement links TRBV7-2 to TRBJ1-1; D ambiguous. The germline CDR1 and CDR2 sequences are SGHTA and FQGNSA. V lost 3 bases, J lost 0 bases, and 5 bases lay in between. The CDR3 runs to 13 residues. CDR3 sequence reads: CASSFYMNTEAFF. CDR3 DNA: TGTGCCAGCAGCTTCTACATGAACACTGAAGCTTTCTTT.

This clonotype was detected only a few times. The chain employs TRBV7-4 and TRBJ2-5; 7 nucleotides line up with TRBD1. V dropped 1 base and J dropped 1; count of bases not matched to a gene: 6. The CDR3 consists of 16 residues. The germline V gene has CDR1 SGHVT and CDR2 SQSDAQ. The CDR3 sequence is CASSLVGQNLQETQYF. Written as DNA, the CDR3 is TGTGCCAGCAGCTTAGTGGGACAGAATCTCCAAGAGACCCAGTACTTC.

This clonotype was found once. The chain uses TRBV6-1 and TRBJ2-1; D possibly corresponds to TRBD2 (6 bases). With the DNA end fitting TRBJ2-7 better, the J assignment may be wrong. The CDR3 totals 16 residues. Germline V lookup: CDR1 MNHNS, CDR2 SASEGT. The CDR3 bases are TGTGCCAGCAGTGAAGTGGGGAGGCGGCTCTCCTACGAGCAGTACTTC. Translating gives CASSEVGRRLSYEQYF.

The rearrangement joins TRBV7-9 to TRBJ2-1; the D is unclear. The J call is doubtful: the DNA matches TRBJ2-5 better. CDR1 SEHNR and CDR2 FQNEAQ come from the germline V gene (reference sequence). This CDR3 spans 15 amino acids. Here the CDR3 reads CASSPGSFVWETQYF. CDR3 nucleotides: TGTGCCAGCAGCCCAGGTAGTTTCGTGTGGGAGACCCAGTACTTC.

The chain combines TRBV19 with TRBJ1-3; D remains ambiguous. V was shortened by 7 bases and J by 0 bases, with 7 bases between the two germline ends. The germline CDR1 and CDR2 sequences are LNHDA and SQIVND (reference sequence). This CDR3 has 13 amino acids. In DNA, the CDR3 is TGTGCCAGTACTAGCTACTCTGGAAACACCATATATTTT. Amino acid sequence: CASTSYSGNTIYF.

This clonotype is large within its sample. The chain couples TRBV11-2 to TRBJ2-5; the D is unclear. The CDR3 is 12 amino acids. Germline CDR1 reads SGHAT; CDR2 reads FQNNGV. Trimming left V 0 bases short and J 1 base short, with 0 bases between. The CDR3 DNA is TGTGCCAGCAGCTTAGACCAAGAGACCCAGTACTTC. This translates into CASSLDQETQYF.

This clonotype has more than one count but fewer than ten. The chain couples TRBV7-3 to TRBJ2-3; D gene ambiguous. From germline, CDR1 is SGHTA and CDR2 FQGTGA. This CDR3 has 11 residues. V lost 9 bases and J 4 bases, leaving 8 bases between the germline ends. In nucleotides, the CDR3 is TGTGCCAGTGGGTTTGCAGATACGCAGTATTTT. Protein product: CASGFADTQYF.

This clonotype was observed a few times. The gene calls are TRBV6-1 and TRBJ2-5; 7 positions match TRBD1. Per the germline V gene, CDR1 is MNHNS and CDR2 is SASEGT. CDR3 size: 14 residues. The J segment lost 2 bases and the V segment lost 6 bases, leaving 6 bases of the junction unmatched. The CDR3 DNA is TGTGCCAGCAGACCGGGACAGAATCAAGAGACCCAGTACTTC. Its protein is CASRPGQNQETQYF.

Notes on this clonotype: It is likely a read error, because the conserved phenylalanine at the end of the CDR3 is missing. No DNA is shown, since the ends of the CDR3 on it are uncertain; the CDR3 is the one TCRdb lists. The chain has TRBV7-2 and TRBJ2-6; whether TRBD1, the table's D call, matches the DNA was not checked. Germline-derived CDR1 and CDR2 are SGHTA and FQGNSA. The CDR3 length is 20 residues, termini included. This CDR3 is CASSFSTGRGTYNSPLHFGP.

This clonotype was seen many times. The chain couples TRBV19 to TRBJ1-4, with a tentative D call TRBD1 (5 bases). Germline V gene sequence: CDR1 LNHDA, CDR2 SQIVND (reference sequence). The CDR3 length is 14 residues. Trimming shortened V by 3 bases and J by 5 bases, and 10 bases separated the two germline ends. The DNA for the CDR3 is TGTGCCAGTAGTATTTCATGGGACAATGAAAAACTGTTTTTT. It yields the protein CASSISWDNEKLFF.

The table lists this clonotype with many counts. The chain employs TRBV7-9 and TRBJ2-1; D remains unclear. The CDR3 runs 15 residues. The germline gives CDR1 SEHNR, CDR2 FQNEAQ (reference sequence). Trimming cost V 1 base and J 9 bases, with 16 bases left between them. The CDR3 nucleotides read TGTGCCAGCAGCTTAGATAGGAGCGTAGCCGCTGAGCAGTTCTTC. Translating it yields CASSLDRSVAAEQFF.

This chain uses TRBV6-6 with TRBJ2-7; 7 positions match TRBD2. CDR3 length: 15 residues. V shed 6 bases, J shed 2 bases, and the junction held 10 bases outside the gene matches. Germline assignment: CDR1 MNHNY and CDR2 SVGAGI (reference sequence). The CDR3 sequence is CASSQSGTPAYEQYF. The CDR3 bases are TGTGCCAGCAGCCAAAGCGGGACGCCTGCCTACGAGCAGTACTTC.